A single T cell receptor beta chain is shown here with its context. V was clipped by 4 bases and J by 1 base, with 11 bases between them. Germline CDR1 and CDR2: SGHNT and YYREEE (reference sequence). The length of the CDR3 is 14 residues. Sequencing was performed with immunoSEQ multiplex PCR; in TCRdb, only in-frame clones are kept and a portion is missing. Here the sample spans approximately 200,000 clones, around 80% being singletons. Seattle's enrolled individuals joined amid active infection and were then monitored longitudinally. The source of the sample is a study of blood T cell repertoires in COVID-19. Study in general: Spain, Italy and the United States supplied samples that represented acute and convalescent COVID-19. The cDNA or gDNA used as material had been derived from T cells, B-cell-depleted T cells, or PBMCs.

The chain links TRBV5-4 to TRBJ1-1; unclear D gene. Material: peripheral blood. This TCR derives from a woman of 80 years or more with COVID-19, enrolled during active disease. CDR3 bases: TGTGCCAGCAGCCGAGCGCCCACGAACACTGAAGCTTTCTTT. Translation gives CASSRAPTNTEAFF.